The 22 T cell receptor beta chains below come from one sample, sequenced in a study of long-term antiretroviral therapy in people with HIV. Survey level was the resolution at which the v3.0 immunoSEQ assay ran. Repertoires were generated with immunoSEQ multiplex PCR, while TCRdb's copy carries only in-frame clones and drops some. This repertoire shows fewer than 25,000 clones, over 85% found once; its top ten account for 2.2%. Sequencing used unsorted PBMCs, obtained around 4.7 years after starting antiretroviral therapy. The receptors were sampled from a woman aged 45-65 years with HIV.

The chain has TRBV19 and TRBJ1-2; D remains ambiguous. V dropped 1 base and J dropped 5 bases, with 11 bases sitting between them. CDR1 LNHDA and CDR2 SQIVND come from the germline V gene (reference sequence). This CDR3 region has 14 residues. The CDR3 region has the DNA TGTGCCAGTAGTATAGGACGAGCGCGATATGGCTACACCTTC. Translating it yields CASSIGRARYGYTF.

The rearrangement links TRBV5-1 to TRBJ1-3; tentatively, D is TRBD1 (6 bases). Trimming pared 1 base from V and 4 bases from J, leaving 12 bases between. Germline V CDR1 and CDR2: SGHRS, YFSETQ. The CDR3 is made up of 15 amino acids. This chain's CDR3 is CASSLWAGEGNTIYF. The CDR3 nucleotides are TGCGCCAGCAGCTTGTGGGCAGGGGAAGGAAACACCATATATTTT. Variable domain in full (rest from reference TRBV5-1 and TRBJ1-3): KAGVTQTPRYLIKTRGQQVTLSCSPISGHRSVSWYQQTPGQGLQFLFEYFSETQRNKGNFPGRFSGRQFSNSRSEMNVSTLELGDSALYLCASSLWAGEGNTIYFGEGSWLTVV.

The chain links TRBV13 to TRBJ1-1, with D uncertain. CDR3 length equals 13 residues. The V gene lost 2 bases and the J gene lost 1 base, with 5 bases spanning the gap. Germline V CDR1 and CDR2: PRHDT, FYEKMQ (reference sequence). CDR3 protein: CASSLTQNTEAFF. CDR3 DNA: TGTGCCAGCAGCTTAACACAGAACACTGAAGCTTTCTTT.

V is TRBV29-1 and J is TRBJ1-1; TRBD1 is a possible D gene (5 bases). Germline loops: CDR1 SQVTM, CDR2 ANQGSEA. The ends were cut back, 5 bases at V and 6 bases at J, with 13 bases in the middle. This CDR3 is built from 12 residues. The CDR3 here is CSVSMGEAEAFF. The CDR3 bases are TGCAGCGTTAGCATGGGGGAGGCTGAAGCTTTCTTT.

This chain joins TRBV7-2 and TRBJ1-5; D gene ambiguous. Germline CDR1 reads SGHTA; CDR2 reads FQGNSA. This CDR3 has 13 residues. V lost 1 base and J 3 bases, leaving 4 bases between the germline ends. CDR3 sequence (DNA): TGTGCCAGCAGCTTAGGGCTCAATCAGCCCCAGCATTTT. As protein: CASSLGLNQPQHF.

The chain combines TRBV5-6 with TRBJ1-1; D might be TRBD1 (5 bases). The length of the CDR3 is 13 residues. Trimming took 1 base from V and 3 from J, leaving 7 bases between them. The V gene's germline CDR1 is SGHDT and CDR2 YYEEEE. The chain's CDR3 is CASSLTRDTEAFF. Here the CDR3 DNA reads TGTGCCAGCAGCTTGACCAGGGACACTGAAGCTTTCTTT.

This clone was counted once. The J gene is TRBJ2-7, the V gene TRBV27; 8 bases are shared with TRBD2. The germline V gene has CDR1 MNHEY and CDR2 SMNVEV (reference sequence). The CDR3 runs to 15 residues. V was pared by 5 bases and J by 5 bases, with 11 bases of the junction left unmatched. CDR3 DNA sequence: TGTGCCAGCAGTCCCTCGACTAGCGTCTACGACGAGCAGTACTTC. Encoded protein: CASSPSTSVYDEQYF.

Here the CDR3 DNA reads TGTGCCAGCAGCTTGTTTACATACTTTGGGGCCAACGTCCTGACTTTC. As protein: CASSLFTYFGANVLTF. The chain employs TRBV5-6 and TRBJ2-6; D is uncertain. The CDR3 totals 16 residues. The germline gives CDR1 SGHDT, CDR2 YYEEEE. V was clipped by 1 base and J by 3 bases, with 11 bases between them.

This clone was observed once. An end of the junction differs from the germline gene, which may be a read error. The gene calls are TRBV2 and TRBJ1-2; a possible D gene is TRBD1 (5 bases). Looked up from germline, CDR1 is SNHLY and CDR2 is FYNNEI. The CDR3 runs 13 residues. The CDR3 sequence is CASIRELNDGYTF. The CDR3 nucleotides are TGTGCCAGTATCAGGGAGCTTAACGATGGCTACACCTTC.

This chain joins TRBV28 and TRBJ1-2, with 9 bases lining up with TRBD1. V lost 1 base to trimming and J lost 4 bases; unmatched junction nucleotides: 1. The CDR3 sequence is 14 residues long. From germline, CDR1 is MDHEN and CDR2 SYDVKM. As DNA, the CDR3 is TGTGCCAGCAGTTTATTGACAGGGGGCTATGGCTACACCTTC. Translating it yields CASSLLTGGYGYTF.

The chain uses TRBV6-6 and TRBJ1-5; D call uncertain. Trimming removed 5 bases at V and 4 bases at J, with 12 bases between. Per germline, CDR1 MNHNY and CDR2 SVGAGI (reference sequence). The CDR3 consists of 14 residues. CDR3 sequence: CASSPELNNQPQHF. The CDR3 DNA sequence: TGTGCCAGCAGTCCCGAACTAAATAATCAGCCCCAGCATTTT.

The chain links TRBV5-1 to TRBJ2-5; tentative D call: TRBD2 (5 bases). Germline V gene data show CDR1 as SGHRS and CDR2 as YFSETQ. V lost 3 bases and J 0 bases, leaving 12 bases between the germline ends. CDR3 length: 15 amino acids. CDR3 sequence reads: CASSSKTGNQETQYF. The CDR3 DNA reads as TGCGCCAGCAGCTCAAAGACGGGGAACCAAGAGACCCAGTACTTC.

The rearrangement links TRBV25-1 to TRBJ2-1; D ambiguous. CDR3 size: 14 residues. V dropped 3 bases and J dropped 4 bases, with 10 bases sitting between them. Germline CDR1 reads MGHDK; CDR2 reads SYGVNS. The DNA of the CDR3 is TGTGCCAGCAGTGAGCCTGGGCTGTACAATGAGCAGTTCTTC. Its translation is CASSEPGLYNEQFF.

This clone is labeled medium-sized. V gene TRBV29-1 combines with J gene TRBJ1-2; TRBD1 matches 8 bases. The CDR3 has 15 residues. Trimming removed 7 bases from V and 7 bases from J; junction bases left unmatched: 17. CDR1 and CDR2 from the germline V gene are SQVTM and ANQGSEA. CDR3 nucleotides: TGCAGCGCTAAACCGATAAGGACAGGGAACGTTGGCTACACCTTC. It translates to CSAKPIRTGNVGYTF.

The V and J genes are TRBV5-1 and TRBJ2-7; D perhaps matches TRBD1 (6 bases). V was clipped by 3 bases and J by 2 bases, with 9 bases between them. Germline V gene lookup returns CDR1 SGHRS and CDR2 YFSETQ. The CDR3 loop spans 13 amino acids. CDR3 sequence: CASSWDKPYEQYF. The CDR3 nucleotides are TGCGCCAGCAGCTGGGACAAACCCTACGAGCAGTACTTC.

The V call is TRBV6-5, the J call TRBJ2-7; 9 nucleotides agree with TRBD1. The CDR3 runs 12 residues. Losses at the gene ends were 7 bases for V and 5 bases for J; bases not matched to a gene: 3. Germline V gene sequence: CDR1 MNHEY, CDR2 SVGAGI. The CDR3 DNA is TGTGCCAGCAACGGACAGGGGCACGAGCAGTACTTC. Protein product: CASNGQGHEQYF.

The chain uses TRBV10-3 and TRBJ2-7; 9 positions match TRBD1. The CDR3 covers 16 residues. Germline CDR1 ENHRY, CDR2 SYGVKD. With V trimmed by 1 base and J by 5 bases, 9 bases remained unmatched. CDR3 sequence reads: CAISELAGTGSNEQYF. In nucleotides, the CDR3 is TGTGCCATCAGTGAGTTGGCCGGGACAGGGTCCAACGAGCAGTACTTC.

V and J are TRBV7-2 and TRBJ1-1; D perhaps matches TRBD1 (5 bases). The CDR3 length is 13 residues. The germline gives CDR1 SGHTA, CDR2 FQGNSA. The V end was cut by 5 bases, the J end by 3 bases, with 10 bases between. The CDR3 region has the DNA TGTGCCAGCAGCAAAAACAGGTACACTGAAGCTTTCTTT. Translated, it gives CASSKNRYTEAFF.

V is TRBV6-1 and J is TRBJ2-7; D may be TRBD1 (5 bases). CDR1 MNHNS and CDR2 SASEGT come from the germline V gene. The CDR3 spans 17 residues. V gave up 2 bases and J gave up 0 bases, with 17 bases separating them. The chain's CDR3 is CASSEFGARGSSYEQYF. The CDR3, as DNA: TGTGCCAGCAGTGAATTTGGGGCGCGCGGAAGCTCCTACGAGCAGTACTTC.

The chain employs TRBV7-6 and TRBJ2-1; 7 positions match TRBD2. From germline, CDR1 is SGHVS and CDR2 FNYEAQ. The CDR3 spans 14 residues. With 5 bases clipped from V and 7 bases from J, the junction kept 8 bases outside the gene matches. The CDR3, as DNA: TGTGCCAGCAGCCCGGGGCCCGGGGGGAATGAGCAGTTCTTC. It yields the protein CASSPGPGGNEQFF.

This clone was observed a single time. V usage is TRBV5-1 and J usage is TRBJ1-3, with 7 bases matching TRBD1. Germline V gives CDR1 SGHRS, CDR2 YFSETQ. V trimming: 7 bases; J trimming: 0 bases; junction bases outside the gene matches: 7. The CDR3 runs to 15 residues. The CDR3 DNA sequence: TGCGCCAGCCGTCCAGGGGGGTTCTCTGGAAACACCATATATTTT. Protein sequence: CASRPGGFSGNTIYF.

The V call is TRBV4-2, the J call TRBJ1-6; TRBD1 aligns across 9 bases. The CDR3 covers 15 residues. V shed 4 bases, J shed 6 bases, and the junction held 4 bases outside the gene matches. Germline V gene sequence: CDR1 LGHNA, CDR2 YNFKEQ. The CDR3 here is CASSLGTGTNSPLHF. The CDR3 DNA follows: TGTGCCAGCAGCCTCGGGACAGGGACTAATTCACCCCTCCACTTT.